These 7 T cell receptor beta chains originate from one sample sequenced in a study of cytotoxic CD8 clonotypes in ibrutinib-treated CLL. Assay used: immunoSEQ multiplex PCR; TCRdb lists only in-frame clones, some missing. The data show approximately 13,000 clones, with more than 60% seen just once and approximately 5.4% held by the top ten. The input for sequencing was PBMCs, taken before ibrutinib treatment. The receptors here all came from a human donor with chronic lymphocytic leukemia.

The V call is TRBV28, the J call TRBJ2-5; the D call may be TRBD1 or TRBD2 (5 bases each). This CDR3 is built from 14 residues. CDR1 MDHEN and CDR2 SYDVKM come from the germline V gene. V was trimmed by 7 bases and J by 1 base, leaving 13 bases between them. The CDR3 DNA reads TGTGCCAGCACCCCCCCCGGGACCCAAGAGACCCAGTACTTC. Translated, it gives CASTPPGTQETQYF.

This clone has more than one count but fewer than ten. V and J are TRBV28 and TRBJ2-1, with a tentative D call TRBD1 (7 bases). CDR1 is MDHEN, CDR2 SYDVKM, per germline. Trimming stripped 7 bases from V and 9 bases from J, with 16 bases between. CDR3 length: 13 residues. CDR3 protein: CASMEGALGEQFF. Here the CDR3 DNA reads TGTGCCAGCATGGAGGGGGCCTTGGGTGAGCAGTTCTTC.

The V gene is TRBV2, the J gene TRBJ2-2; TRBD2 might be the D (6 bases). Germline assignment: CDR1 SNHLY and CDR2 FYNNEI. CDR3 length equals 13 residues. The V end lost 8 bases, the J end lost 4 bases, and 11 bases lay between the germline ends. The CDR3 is CASSPGVTGELFF. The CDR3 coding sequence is TGTGCCAGCTCCCCGGGGGTCACCGGGGAGCTGTTTTTT.

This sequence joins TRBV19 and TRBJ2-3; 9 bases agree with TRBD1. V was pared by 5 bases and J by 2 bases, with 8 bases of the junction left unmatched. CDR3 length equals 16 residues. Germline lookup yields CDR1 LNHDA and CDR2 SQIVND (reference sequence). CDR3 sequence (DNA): TGTGCCAGTAGTGCGCACGGGACAGGGTCCACAGATACGCAGTATTTT. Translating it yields CASSAHGTGSTDTQYF.

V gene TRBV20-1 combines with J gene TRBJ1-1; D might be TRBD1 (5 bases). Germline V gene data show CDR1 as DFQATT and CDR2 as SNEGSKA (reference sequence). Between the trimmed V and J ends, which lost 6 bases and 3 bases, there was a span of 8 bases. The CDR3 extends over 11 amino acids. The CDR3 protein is CSARGDTEAFF. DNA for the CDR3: TGCAGTGCCCGGGGGGACACTGAAGCTTTCTTT.

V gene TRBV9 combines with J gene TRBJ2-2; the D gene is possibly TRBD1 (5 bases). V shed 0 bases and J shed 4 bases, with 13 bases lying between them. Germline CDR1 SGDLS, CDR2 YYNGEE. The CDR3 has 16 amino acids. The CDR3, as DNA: TGTGCCAGCAGCGTAGAGGCAGGGTGGGGCACCGGGGAGCTGTTTTTT. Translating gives CASSVEAGWGTGELFF. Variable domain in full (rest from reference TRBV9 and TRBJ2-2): DSGVTQTPKHLITATGQRVTLRCSPRSGDLSVYWYQQSLDQGLQFLIQYYNGEERAKGNILERFSAQQFPDLHSELNLSSLELGDSALYFCASSVEAGWGTGELFFGEGSRLTVL.

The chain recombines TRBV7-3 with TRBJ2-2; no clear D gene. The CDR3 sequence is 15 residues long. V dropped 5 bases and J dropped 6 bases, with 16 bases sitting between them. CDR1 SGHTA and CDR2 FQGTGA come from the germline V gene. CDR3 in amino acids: CASSPTPKAAGELFF. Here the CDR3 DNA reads TGTGCCAGCAGCCCCACCCCGAAGGCCGCCGGGGAGCTGTTTTTT.